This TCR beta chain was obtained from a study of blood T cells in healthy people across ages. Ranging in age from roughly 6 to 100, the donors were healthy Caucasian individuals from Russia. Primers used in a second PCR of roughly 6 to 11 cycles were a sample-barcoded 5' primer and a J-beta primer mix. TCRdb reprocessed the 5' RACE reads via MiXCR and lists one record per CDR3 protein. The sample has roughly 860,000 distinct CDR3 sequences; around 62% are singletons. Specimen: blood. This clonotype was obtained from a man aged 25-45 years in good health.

The CDR3 DNA follows: TGTGCCAGCAGTCCCTGGCGGGGGGTTGCAGATACGCAGTATTTT. Its translation: CASSPWRGVADTQYF. The chain uses TRBV6-5 and TRBJ2-3, with 8 bases fitting TRBD2. This CDR3 comprises 15 residues. Germline V lookup: CDR1 MNHEY, CDR2 SVGAGI. With 5 bases clipped from V and 4 bases from J, the junction kept 8 bases outside the gene matches.